This T cell receptor (beta chain) was found in a study of T cell responses to AZD1222 COVID-19 vaccine. Study-wide results and caveats: Samples come after the peak T cell response, not at day 14. Reports indicate that nearly half of spike-specific TCRs are directed at unmutated variant regions.

Produced via immunoSEQ multiplex PCR; TCRdb's table is partial and in-frame only. This table holds approximately 150,000 clones, around 88% found once. Comments on this clone: Antigen: not known.

Pooling was applied to second doses at about 4 or about 12 weeks. The sequence was collected from an adult who received the AZD1222 COVID-19 vaccine. Sequenced material: peripheral blood, taken 28 days after the second AZD1222 dose.

The CDR3 here is CASSQRRSSSYNEQFF. The DNA for the CDR3 is TGTGCCAGCAGCCAACGTAGGAGTAGCTCCTACAATGAGCAGTTCTTC. The chain uses TRBV11-1 and TRBJ2-1; no firm D call. V gave up 5 bases and J gave up 0 bases, with 14 bases separating them. CDR3 length: 16 amino acids. Germline V CDR1 and CDR2: SGHAT, FQDESV (reference sequence).